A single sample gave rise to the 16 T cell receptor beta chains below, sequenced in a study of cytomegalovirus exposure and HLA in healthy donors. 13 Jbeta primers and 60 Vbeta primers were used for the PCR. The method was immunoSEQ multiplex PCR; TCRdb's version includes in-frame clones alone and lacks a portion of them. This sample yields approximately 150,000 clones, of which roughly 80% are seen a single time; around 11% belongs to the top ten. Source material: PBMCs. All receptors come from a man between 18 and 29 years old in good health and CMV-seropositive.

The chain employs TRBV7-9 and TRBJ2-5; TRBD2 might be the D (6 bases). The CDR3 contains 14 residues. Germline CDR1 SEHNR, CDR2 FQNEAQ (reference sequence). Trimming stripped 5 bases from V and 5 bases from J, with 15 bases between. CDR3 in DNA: TGTGCCAGCAGCCCAGGTGGCGGGGAGGAGACCCAGTACTTC. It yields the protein CASSPGGGEETQYF.

This chain's CDR3 is CASSLSSGNTGELFF. Written as DNA, the CDR3 is TGTGCCAGCAGCTTATCCAGCGGGAACACCGGGGAGCTGTTTTTT. This chain links TRBV7-3 with TRBJ2-2, with TRBD2 as a possible D gene (5 bases). This CDR3 contains 15 residues. The V gene lost 2 bases and the J gene lost 1 base, with 8 bases spanning the gap. Per germline, CDR1 SGHTA and CDR2 FQGTGA.

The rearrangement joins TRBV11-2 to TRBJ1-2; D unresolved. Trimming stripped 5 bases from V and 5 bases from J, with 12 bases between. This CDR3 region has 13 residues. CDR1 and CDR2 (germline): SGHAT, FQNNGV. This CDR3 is CASSRLTSYGYTF. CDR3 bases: TGTGCCAGCAGCCGCCTAACGAGTTATGGCTACACCTTC. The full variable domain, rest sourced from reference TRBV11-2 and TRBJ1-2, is EAGVAQSPRYKIIEKRQSVAFWCNPISGHATLYWYQQILGQGPKLLIQFQNNGVVDDSQLPKDRFSAERLKGVDSTLKIQPAKLEDSAVYLCASSRLTSYGYTFGSGTRLTVV.

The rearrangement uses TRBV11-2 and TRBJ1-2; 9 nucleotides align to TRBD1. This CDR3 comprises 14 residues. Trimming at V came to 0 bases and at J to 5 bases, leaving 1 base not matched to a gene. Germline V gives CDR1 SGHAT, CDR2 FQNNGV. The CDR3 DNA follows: TGTGCCAGCAGCTTAGAAGGACAGGGGTATGGCTACACCTTC. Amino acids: CASSLEGQGYGYTF. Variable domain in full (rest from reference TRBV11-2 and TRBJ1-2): EAGVAQSPRYKIIEKRQSVAFWCNPISGHATLYWYQQILGQGPKLLIQFQNNGVVDDSQLPKDRFSAERLKGVDSTLKIQPAKLEDSAVYLCASSLEGQGYGYTFGSGTRLTVV.

CDR3 protein: CASSTLATDTQYF. In DNA, the CDR3 is TGTGCCAGCAGCACACTAGCTACAGATACGCAGTATTTT. This chain links TRBV9 with TRBJ2-3; perhaps TRBD2 as D (6 bases). The germline V gene encodes CDR1 SGDLS and CDR2 YYNGEE. The V end lost 4 bases, the J end lost 3 bases, and 9 bases lay between the germline ends. The CDR3 has 13 amino acids. Full variable domain (missing parts from reference TRBV9 and TRBJ2-3): DSGVTQTPKHLITATGQRVTLRCSPRSGDLSVYWYQQSLDQGLQFLIQYYNGEERAKGNILERFSAQQFPDLHSELNLSSLELGDSALYFCASSTLATDTQYFGPGTRLTVL.

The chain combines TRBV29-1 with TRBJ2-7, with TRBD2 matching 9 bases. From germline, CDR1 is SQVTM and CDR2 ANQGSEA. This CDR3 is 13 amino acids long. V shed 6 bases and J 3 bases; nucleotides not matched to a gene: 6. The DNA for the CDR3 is TGCAGCGTACACAGCGGGAGGAACTACGAGCAGTACTTC. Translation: CSVHSGRNYEQYF.

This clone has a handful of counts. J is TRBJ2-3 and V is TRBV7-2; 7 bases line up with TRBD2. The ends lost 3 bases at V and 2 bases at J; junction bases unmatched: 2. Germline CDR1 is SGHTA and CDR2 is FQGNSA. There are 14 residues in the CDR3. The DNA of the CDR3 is TGTGCCAGCAGCTTTGGGGGGGACACAGATACGCAGTATTTT. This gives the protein CASSFGGDTDTQYF. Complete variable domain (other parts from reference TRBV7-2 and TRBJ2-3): GAGVSQSPSNKVTEKGKDVELRCDPISGHTALYWYRQSLGQGLEFLIYFQGNSAPDKSGLPSDRFSAERTGGSVSTLTIQRTQQEDSAVYLCASSFGGDTDTQYFGPGTRLTVL.

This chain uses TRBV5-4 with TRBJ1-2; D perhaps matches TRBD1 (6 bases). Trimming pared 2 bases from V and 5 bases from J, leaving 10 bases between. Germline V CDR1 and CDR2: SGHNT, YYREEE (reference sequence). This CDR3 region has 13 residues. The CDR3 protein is CASSLDRRYGYTF. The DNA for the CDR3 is TGTGCCAGCAGCTTAGACAGGAGGTATGGCTACACCTTC.

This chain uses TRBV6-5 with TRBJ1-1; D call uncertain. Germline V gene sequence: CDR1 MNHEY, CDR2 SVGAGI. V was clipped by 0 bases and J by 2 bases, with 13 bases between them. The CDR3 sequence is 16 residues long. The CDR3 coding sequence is TGTGCCAGCAGTTACTCGGGTCGCCGGGGAAACACTGAAGCTTTCTTT. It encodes CASSYSGRRGNTEAFF.

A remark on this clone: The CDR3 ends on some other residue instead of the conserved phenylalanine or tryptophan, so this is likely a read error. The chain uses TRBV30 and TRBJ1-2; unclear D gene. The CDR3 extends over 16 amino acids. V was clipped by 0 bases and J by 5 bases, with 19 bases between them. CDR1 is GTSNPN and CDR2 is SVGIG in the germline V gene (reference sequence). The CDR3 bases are TGTGCCTGGAGTGTACCCCTACTCGTACAGAAATATGGCTACACCCTC. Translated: CAWSVPLLVQKYGYTL.

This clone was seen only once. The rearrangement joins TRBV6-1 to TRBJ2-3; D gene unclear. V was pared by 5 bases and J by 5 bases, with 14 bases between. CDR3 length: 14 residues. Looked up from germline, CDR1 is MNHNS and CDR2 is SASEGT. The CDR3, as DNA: TGTGCCAGCAGTTATAGGTCCGGCGGAGATACGCAGTATTTT. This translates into CASSYRSGGDTQYF.

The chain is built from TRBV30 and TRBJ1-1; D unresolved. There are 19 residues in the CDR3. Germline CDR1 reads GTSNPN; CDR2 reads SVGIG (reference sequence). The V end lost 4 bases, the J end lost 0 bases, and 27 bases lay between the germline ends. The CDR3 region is CAWTPNPRGRRPVNTEAFF. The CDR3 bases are TGTGCCTGGACCCCCAACCCCCGAGGCAGACGTCCTGTGAACACTGAAGCTTTCTTT.

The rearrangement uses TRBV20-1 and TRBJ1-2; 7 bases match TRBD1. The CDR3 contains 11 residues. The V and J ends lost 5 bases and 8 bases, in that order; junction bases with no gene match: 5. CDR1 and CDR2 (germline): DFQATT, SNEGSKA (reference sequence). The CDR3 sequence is CSALNRGGYTF. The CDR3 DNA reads TGCAGTGCTTTAAACAGGGGCGGCTACACCTTC.

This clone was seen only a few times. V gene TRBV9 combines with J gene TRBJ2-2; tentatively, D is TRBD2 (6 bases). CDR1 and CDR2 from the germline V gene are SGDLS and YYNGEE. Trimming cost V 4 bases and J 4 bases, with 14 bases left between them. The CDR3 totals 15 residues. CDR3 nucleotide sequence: TGTGCCAGCAGCCCGAGGGACTTCGGCACCGGGGAGCTGTTTTTT. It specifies CASSPRDFGTGELFF.

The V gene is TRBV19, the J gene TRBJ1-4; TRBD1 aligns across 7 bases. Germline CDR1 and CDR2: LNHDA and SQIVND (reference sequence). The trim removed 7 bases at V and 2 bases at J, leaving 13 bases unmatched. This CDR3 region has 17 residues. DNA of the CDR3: TGTGCCAGTACCAATATTAACAGGGGACGGACTAATGAAAAACTGTTTTTT. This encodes CASTNINRGRTNEKLFF.

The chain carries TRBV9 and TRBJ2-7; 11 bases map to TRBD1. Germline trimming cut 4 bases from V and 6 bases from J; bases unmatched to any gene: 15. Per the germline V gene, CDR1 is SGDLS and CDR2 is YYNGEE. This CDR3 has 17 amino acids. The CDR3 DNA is TGTGCCAGCAGCCCAGGACAGGGGGCCCCTCTCTCGATCGAGCAGTACTTC. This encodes CASSPGQGAPLSIEQYF.